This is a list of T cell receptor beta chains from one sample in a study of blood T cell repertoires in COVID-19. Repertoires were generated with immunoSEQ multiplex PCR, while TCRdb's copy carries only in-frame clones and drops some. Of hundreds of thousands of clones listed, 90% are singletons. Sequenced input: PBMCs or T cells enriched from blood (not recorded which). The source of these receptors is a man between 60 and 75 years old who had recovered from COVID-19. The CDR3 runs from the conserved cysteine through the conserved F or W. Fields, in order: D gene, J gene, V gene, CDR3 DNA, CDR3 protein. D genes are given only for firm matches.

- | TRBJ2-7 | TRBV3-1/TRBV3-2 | TGTGCCAGCAGCCAAGCCCCTGACAGCTCGACCTACGAGCAGTACTTC | CASSQAPDSSTYEQYF
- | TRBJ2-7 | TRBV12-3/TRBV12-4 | TGTGCCAGCAGGCTAGACAGCTCCTACGAGCAGTACTTC | CASRLDSSYEQYF
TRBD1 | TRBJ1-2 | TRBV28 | TGTGCCAGCATTCCGGGGGGGACAGGGAGTATCTATGGCTACACCTTC | CASIPGGTGSIYGYTF
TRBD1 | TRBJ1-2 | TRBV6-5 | TGTGCCAGCAGCTTGGACAGGGAGTATGGCTACACCTTC | CASSLDREYGYTF
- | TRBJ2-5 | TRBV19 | TGTGCCAGTAGTAAAACTAGAGCAGAGACCCAGTACTTC | CASSKTRAETQYF
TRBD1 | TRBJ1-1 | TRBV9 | TGTGCCAGCAGCGATGACAGGGGCGGGAACACTGAAGCTTTCTTT | CASSDDRGGNTEAFF
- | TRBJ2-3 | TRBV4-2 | TGTGCCAGCAGCCAAGGGGGGCTCTTTAGCACAGATACGCAGTATTTT | CASSQGGLFSTDTQYF
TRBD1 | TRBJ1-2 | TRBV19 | TGTGCCAGTAGTATCGAATACGACAGGGAATTATCCTATGGCTACACCTTC | CASSIEYDRELSYGYTF
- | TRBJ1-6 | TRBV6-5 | TGTGCCAGCAGTCCCGGGGGTAATTCACCCCTCCACTTT | CASSPGGNSPLHF
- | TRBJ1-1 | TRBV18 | TGTGCCAGCTCCCGAACCGACAGCAGCACTGAAGCTTTCTTT | CASSRTDSSTEAFF